The clone carrying this TCR beta chain occurred many times. No antigen is known for it. As it was prepared, the TCRbeta library received unique molecular identifiers. TCRdb redid the calling of the PCR reads with MiXCR, one entry per CDR3 protein. The repertoire includes hundreds of thousands of distinct CDR3 sequences, about 24% of them detected once, and about 5% sits in the top ten. This specimen comes from a study of T-cell reconstitution after alpha-beta-depleted transplantation in children. The study, taken as a whole, reports: Expanded graft clones numbering several hundred reportedly gave rise to alpha-beta T cells about two months after transplant.

This CDR3 has 15 residues. Trimming removed 3 bases from V and 0 bases from J, with 9 bases in between. The TCR sequence derives from a female patient under 10 years old who had a stem cell transplant for congenital amegakaryocytic thrombocytopenia, so the T cells may come from the graft donor. The chain is built from TRBV12-3 or TRBV12-4 and TRBJ2-1, with unresolved D. Sequenced material: PBMCs, mostly from graft donor cells, taken 360 days after TCRalphabeta/CD19-depleted stem cell transplant. CDR3: CASSFGQSSYNEQFF. The DNA for the CDR3 is TGTGCCAGCAGTTTCGGGCAGAGCTCCTACAATGAGCAGTTCTTC.